The T cell receptor beta chain under discussion was sequenced for a study of blood T cell repertoires in COVID-19 (dated by TCRdb to between 2020 and 2021). For the wider study: Samples covering the acute and convalescent phases of COVID-19 were provided by collaborators in the United States, Italy and Spain. Samples came from the ongoing ImmuneRACE study (first 160 participants) plus 1,254 subjects from 6 global collaborators. A freely available public database, intended as a resource for researchers studying the immune response to SARS-CoV-2, is where the repertoires were released. Where HLA class I and class II types were available, the types were taken from metadata supplied by the sample provider, not from assay-based typing. Subjects who had been exposed to COVID-19, were actively infected with it, or had recovered from it provided the deeply sampled blood TCRbeta repertoires that made up the dataset. The material from the prospective study consisted of cDNA or gDNA derived from T cells, B-cell-depleted T cells, or PBMCs. A de-identified subject ID, COVID-19 status, age in years and sex were almost always included in the sample metadata.

V gives up 1 base and J gives up 7 bases, and the segment between their germline ends measures 11 bases. The CDR3 contains 13 residues, cysteine and phenylalanine counted. Just the 39-base CDR3 DNA is kept, in frame starting at base 1. The germline V gene sets CDR1 to SGHDT and CDR2 to YYEEEE. Findings and caveats that apply to the study as a whole: The amount of clinical and demographic metadata varied by source and participant and was provided uncurated.

Each collaborating institution followed its own protocols to collect whole blood in K2EDTA tubes. For TCRbeta analysis, collaborators shipped samples as frozen whole blood, isolated PBMCs, or DNA extracted from either of those sample types. On this clone itself: No antigen is known for it. Base-call qualities are not available, and no considerably larger clone is one nucleotide away.

TCRbeta CDR3 regions were amplified from genomic DNA using the immunoSEQ Assay, a bias-controlled multiplex PCR. In the source study's methods: Nucleated cell counts per sample were estimated from amplification of reference gene primers within the assay. To quantify the absolute abundance of each unique TCRbeta CDR3 rearrangement, sequence reads were collapsed and filtered. Productive Simpson clonality was computed per sample as the square root of Simpson's diversity index over productive rearrangements. TCRdb retrieved this table from immuneACCESS and kept in-frame rearrangements only. Not all clones are present; in checked studies, unresolved V genes account for under half, and no reason is known for the remainder. V and J calls and clone size follow that table, whereas D and trimming were derived from the DNA. Across this sample there are tens of thousands of clones, with roughly 89% seen only once. About 0.4% of the sample rests with the top ten.

The specimen was peripheral blood. The chain joins TRBV5-6 to TRBJ1-2; TRBD1 is a weak D gene call, 5 bases matching. This clonotype was obtained from a human donor in a cohort sampled during active COVID-19. The CDR3 sequence is CASSLSRGAGYTF. The DNA is TGTGCCAGCAGCTTGTCTCGTGGGGCTGGCTACACCTTC.